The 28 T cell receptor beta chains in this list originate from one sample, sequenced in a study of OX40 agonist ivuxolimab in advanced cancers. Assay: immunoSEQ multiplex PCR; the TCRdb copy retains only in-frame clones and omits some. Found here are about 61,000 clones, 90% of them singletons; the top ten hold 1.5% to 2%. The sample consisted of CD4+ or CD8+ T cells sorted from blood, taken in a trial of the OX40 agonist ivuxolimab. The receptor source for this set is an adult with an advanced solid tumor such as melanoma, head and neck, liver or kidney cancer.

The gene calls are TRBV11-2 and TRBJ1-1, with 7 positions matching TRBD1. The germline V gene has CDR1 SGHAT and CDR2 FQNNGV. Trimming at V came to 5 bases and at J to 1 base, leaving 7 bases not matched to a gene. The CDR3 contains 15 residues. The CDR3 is CASSNIGQANTEAFF. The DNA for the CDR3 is TGTGCCAGCAGCAACATCGGACAGGCGAACACTGAAGCTTTCTTT.

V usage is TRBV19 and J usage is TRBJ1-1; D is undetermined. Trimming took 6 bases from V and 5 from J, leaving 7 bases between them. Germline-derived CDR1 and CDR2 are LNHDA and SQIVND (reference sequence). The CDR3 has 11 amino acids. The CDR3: CASSEWTEAFF. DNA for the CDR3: TGTGCCAGTAGCGAGTGGACTGAAGCTTTCTTT.

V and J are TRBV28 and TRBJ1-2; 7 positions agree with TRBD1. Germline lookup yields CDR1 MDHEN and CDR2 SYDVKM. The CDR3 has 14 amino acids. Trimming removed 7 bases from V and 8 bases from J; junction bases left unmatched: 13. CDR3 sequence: CASTPGTVSRGYTF. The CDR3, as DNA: TGTGCCAGCACCCCCGGGACAGTCTCTCGGGGCTACACCTTC.

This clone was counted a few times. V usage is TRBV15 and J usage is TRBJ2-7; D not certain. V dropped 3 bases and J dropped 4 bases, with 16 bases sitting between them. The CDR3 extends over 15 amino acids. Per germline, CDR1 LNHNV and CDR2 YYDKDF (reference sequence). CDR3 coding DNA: TGTGCCACCAGCAGTGAAGCCGGGCCCAAGTACGAGCAGTACTTC. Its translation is CATSSEAGPKYEQYF.

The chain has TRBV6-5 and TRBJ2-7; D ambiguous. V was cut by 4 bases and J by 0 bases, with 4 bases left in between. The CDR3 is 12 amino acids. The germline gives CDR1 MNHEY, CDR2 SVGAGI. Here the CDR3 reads CASSSGSYEQYF. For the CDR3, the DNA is TGTGCCAGCAGTTCAGGCTCCTACGAGCAGTACTTC.

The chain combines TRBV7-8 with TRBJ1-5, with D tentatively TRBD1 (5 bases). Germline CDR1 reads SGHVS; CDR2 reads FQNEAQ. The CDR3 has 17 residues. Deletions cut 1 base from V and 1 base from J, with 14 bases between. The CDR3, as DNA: TGTGCCAGCAGCTTAGGGAGCGCAGGGACGAGCAATCAGCCCCAGCATTTT. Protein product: CASSLGSAGTSNQPQHF.

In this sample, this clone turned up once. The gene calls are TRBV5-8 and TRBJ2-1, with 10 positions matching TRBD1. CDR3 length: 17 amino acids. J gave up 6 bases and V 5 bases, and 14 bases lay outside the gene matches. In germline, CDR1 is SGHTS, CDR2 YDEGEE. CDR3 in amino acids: CASRPKAPGTGANEQFF. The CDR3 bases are TGTGCCAGCAGACCCAAAGCTCCGGGGACAGGGGCCAATGAGCAGTTCTTC. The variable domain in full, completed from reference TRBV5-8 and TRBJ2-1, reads EAGVTQSPTHLIKTRGQQATLRCSPISGHTSVYWYQQALGLGLQFLLWYDEGEERNRGNFPPRFSGRQFPNYSSELNVNALELEDSALYLCASRPKAPGTGANEQFFGPGTRLTVL.

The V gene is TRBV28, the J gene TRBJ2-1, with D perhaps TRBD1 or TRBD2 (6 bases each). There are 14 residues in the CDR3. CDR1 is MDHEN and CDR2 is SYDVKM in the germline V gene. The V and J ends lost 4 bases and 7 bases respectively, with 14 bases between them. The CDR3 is CASSSLGAGNEQFF. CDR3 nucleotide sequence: TGTGCCAGCAGTTCTTTGGGGGCGGGAAATGAGCAGTTCTTC.

CDR3: CASSVQGFGYTF. The CDR3 region has the DNA TGTGCCAGCAGCGTACAGGGGTTTGGCTACACCTTC. The V and J genes are TRBV14 and TRBJ1-2; TRBD1 aligns across 7 bases. V was clipped by 5 bases and J by 7 bases; unmatched bases: 4. Germline V gene sequence: CDR1 SGHDN, CDR2 FVKESK. CDR3 length: 12 residues.

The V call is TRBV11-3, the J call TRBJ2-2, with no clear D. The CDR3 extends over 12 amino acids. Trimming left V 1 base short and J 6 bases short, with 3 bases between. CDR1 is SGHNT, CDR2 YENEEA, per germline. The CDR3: CASSLVPGELFF. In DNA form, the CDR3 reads TGTGCCAGCAGCTTAGTTCCCGGGGAGCTGTTTTTT. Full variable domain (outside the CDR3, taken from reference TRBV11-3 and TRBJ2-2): EAGVVQSPRYKIIEKKQPVAFWCNPISGHNTLYWYLQNLGQGPELLIRYENEEAVDDSQLPKDRFSAERLKGVDSTLKIQPAELGDSAVYLCASSLVPGELFFGEGSRLTVL.

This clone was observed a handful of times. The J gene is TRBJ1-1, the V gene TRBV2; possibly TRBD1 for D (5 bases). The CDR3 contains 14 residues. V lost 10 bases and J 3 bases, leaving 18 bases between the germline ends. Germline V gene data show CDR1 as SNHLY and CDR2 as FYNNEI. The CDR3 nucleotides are TGTGCCATCCTAATACCCGGCAGGGACACTGAAGCTTTCTTT. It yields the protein CAILIPGRDTEAFF.

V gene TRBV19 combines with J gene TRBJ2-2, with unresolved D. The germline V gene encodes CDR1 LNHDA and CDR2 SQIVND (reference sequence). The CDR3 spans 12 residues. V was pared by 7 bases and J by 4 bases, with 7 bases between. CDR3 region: CASKHGTGELFF. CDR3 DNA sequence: TGTGCCAGTAAGCATGGCACCGGGGAGCTGTTTTTT. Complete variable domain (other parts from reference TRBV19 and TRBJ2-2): DGGITQSPKYLFRKEGQNVTLSCEQNLNHDAMYWYRQDPGQGLRLIYYSQIVNDFQKGDIAEGYSVSREKKESFPLTVTSAQKNPTAFYLCASKHGTGELFFGEGSRLTVL.

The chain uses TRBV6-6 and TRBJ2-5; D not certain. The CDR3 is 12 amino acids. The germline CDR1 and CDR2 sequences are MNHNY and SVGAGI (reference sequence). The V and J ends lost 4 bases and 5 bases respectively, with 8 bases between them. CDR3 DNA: TGTGCCAGCAGTTTTCCCGGGGAGACCCAGTACTTC. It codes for CASSFPGETQYF.

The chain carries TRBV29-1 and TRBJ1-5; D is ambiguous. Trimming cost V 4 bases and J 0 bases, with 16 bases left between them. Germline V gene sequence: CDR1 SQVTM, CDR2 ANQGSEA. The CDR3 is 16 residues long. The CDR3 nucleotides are TGCAGCGTTGGGTATGGGTCAATGGCTAGCAATCAGCCCCAGCATTTT. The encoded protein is CSVGYGSMASNQPQHF.

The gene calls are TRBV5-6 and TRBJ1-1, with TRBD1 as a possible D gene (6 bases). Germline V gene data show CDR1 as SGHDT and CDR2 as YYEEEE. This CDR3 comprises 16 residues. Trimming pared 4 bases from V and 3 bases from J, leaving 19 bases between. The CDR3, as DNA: TGTGCCAGCAGCCCCGATACAGGGTACGGGGACACTGAAGCTTTCTTT. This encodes CASSPDTGYGDTEAFF.

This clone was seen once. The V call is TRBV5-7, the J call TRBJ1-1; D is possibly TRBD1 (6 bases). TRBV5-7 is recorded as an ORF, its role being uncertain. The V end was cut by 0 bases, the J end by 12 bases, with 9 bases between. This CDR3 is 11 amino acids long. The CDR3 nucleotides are TGTGCCAGCAGCTTGGAACAGGGAACTTTCTTT. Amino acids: CASSLEQGTFF.

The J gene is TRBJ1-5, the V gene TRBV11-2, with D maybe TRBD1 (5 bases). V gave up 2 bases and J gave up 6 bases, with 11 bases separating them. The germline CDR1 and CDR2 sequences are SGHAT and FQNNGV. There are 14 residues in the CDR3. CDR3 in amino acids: CASSLPTDGQPQHF. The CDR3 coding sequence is TGTGCCAGCAGCTTACCGACAGACGGTCAGCCCCAGCATTTT. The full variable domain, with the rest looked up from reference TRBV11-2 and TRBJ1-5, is EAGVAQSPRYKIIEKRQSVAFWCNPISGHATLYWYQQILGQGPKLLIQFQNNGVVDDSQLPKDRFSAERLKGVDSTLKIQPAKLEDSAVYLCASSLPTDGQPQHFGDGTRLSIL.

The CDR3 spells CASSLRDRSLSGANVLTF. The CDR3 nucleotides read TGTGCCAGCAGTTTACGGGACAGATCCCTCTCTGGGGCCAACGTCCTGACTTTC. The V gene is TRBV28, the J gene TRBJ2-6, with 7 positions matching TRBD1. The CDR3 sequence is 18 residues long. CDR1 is MDHEN and CDR2 is SYDVKM in the germline V gene. The ends lost 2 bases at V and 0 bases at J; junction bases unmatched: 7.

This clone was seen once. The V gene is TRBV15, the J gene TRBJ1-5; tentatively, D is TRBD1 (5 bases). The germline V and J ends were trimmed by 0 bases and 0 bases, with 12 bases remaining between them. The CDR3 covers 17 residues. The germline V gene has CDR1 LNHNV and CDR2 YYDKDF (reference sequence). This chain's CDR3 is CATSRERAGNSNQPQHF. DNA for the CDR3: TGTGCCACCAGCAGAGAGAGGGCAGGGAATAGCAATCAGCCCCAGCATTTT.

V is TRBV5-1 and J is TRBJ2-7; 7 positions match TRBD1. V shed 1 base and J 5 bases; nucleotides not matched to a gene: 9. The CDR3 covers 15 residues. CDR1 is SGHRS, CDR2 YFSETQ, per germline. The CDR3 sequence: CASSLWFFQGDEQYF. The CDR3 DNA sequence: TGCGCCAGCAGCTTGTGGTTTTTTCAGGGGGACGAGCAGTACTTC.

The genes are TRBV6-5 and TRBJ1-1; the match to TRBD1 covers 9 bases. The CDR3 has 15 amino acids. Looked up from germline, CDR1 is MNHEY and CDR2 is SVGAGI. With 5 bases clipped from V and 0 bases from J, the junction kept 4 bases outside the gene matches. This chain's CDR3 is CASSTGQGLNTEAFF. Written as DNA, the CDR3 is TGTGCCAGCAGTACCGGACAGGGGTTGAACACTGAAGCTTTCTTT.

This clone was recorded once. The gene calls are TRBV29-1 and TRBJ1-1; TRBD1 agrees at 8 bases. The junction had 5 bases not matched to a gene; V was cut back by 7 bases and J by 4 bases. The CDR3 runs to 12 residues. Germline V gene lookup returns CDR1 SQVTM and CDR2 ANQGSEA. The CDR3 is CSADRGGTEAFF. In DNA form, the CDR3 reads TGCAGCGCCGACAGGGGTGGCACTGAAGCTTTCTTT.

The CDR3 loop is CASLGGTEAFF. Here the CDR3 DNA reads TGCGCCAGCTTGGGGGGCACTGAAGCTTTCTTT. The chain is built from TRBV5-1 and TRBJ1-1; possible D gene TRBD1, 5 bases. Germline V gene lookup returns CDR1 SGHRS and CDR2 YFSETQ. Deletions cut 7 bases from V and 4 bases from J, with 8 bases between. The CDR3 covers 11 residues.

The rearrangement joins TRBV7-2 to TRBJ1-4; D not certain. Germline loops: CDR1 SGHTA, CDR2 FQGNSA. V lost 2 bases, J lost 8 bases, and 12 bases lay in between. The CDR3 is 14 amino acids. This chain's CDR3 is CASSLSHAQEKLFF. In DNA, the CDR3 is TGTGCCAGCAGCTTATCCCATGCACAGGAAAAACTGTTTTTT.

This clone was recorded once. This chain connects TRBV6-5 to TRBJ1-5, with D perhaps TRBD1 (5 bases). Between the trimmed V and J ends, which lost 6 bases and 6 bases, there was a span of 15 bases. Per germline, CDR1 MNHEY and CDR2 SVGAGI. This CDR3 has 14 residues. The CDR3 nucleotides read TGTGCCAGCAGATTAGACAGTTTTTCTCAGCCCCAGCATTTT. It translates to CASRLDSFSQPQHF.

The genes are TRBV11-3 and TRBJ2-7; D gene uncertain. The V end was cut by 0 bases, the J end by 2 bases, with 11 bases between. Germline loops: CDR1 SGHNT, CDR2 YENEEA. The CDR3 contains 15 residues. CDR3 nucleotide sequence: TGTGCCAGCAGCTTAGACGGCGGCAACGCCTACGAGCAGTACTTC. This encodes CASSLDGGNAYEQYF.

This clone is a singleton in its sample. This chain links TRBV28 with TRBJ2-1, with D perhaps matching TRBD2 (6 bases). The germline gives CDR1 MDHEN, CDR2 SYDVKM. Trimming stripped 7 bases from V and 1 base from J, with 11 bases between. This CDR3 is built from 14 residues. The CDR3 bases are TGTGCCAGCAAGGAGGGTCTATCCTACAATGAGCAGTTCTTC. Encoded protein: CASKEGLSYNEQFF. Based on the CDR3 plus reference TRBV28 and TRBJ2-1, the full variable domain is DVKVTQSSRYLVKRTGEKVFLECVQDMDHENMFWYRQDPGLGLRLIYFSYDVKMKEKGDIPEGYSVSREKKERFSLILESASTNQTSMYLCASKEGLSYNEQFFGPGTRLTVL.

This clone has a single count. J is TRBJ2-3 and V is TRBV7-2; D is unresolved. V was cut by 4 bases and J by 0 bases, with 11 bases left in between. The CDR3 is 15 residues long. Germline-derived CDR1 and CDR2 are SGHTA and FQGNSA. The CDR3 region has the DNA TGTGCCAGCAGCTCCGGCGAAACTAGCACAGATACGCAGTATTTT. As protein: CASSSGETSTDTQYF.